These 11 T cell receptor beta chains share one sample of origin, sequenced in a study of T cells in Graves' hyperthyroidism and ophthalmopathy. RNA transcripts yielded amplified TCR beta CDR3 regions. First-round RT-PCR targeting the TCR CDR3 was performed with the HTBI primer set. TCRdb re-called the multiplex PCR reads through MiXCR, storing one row per CDR3 protein. The data hold a few hundred thousand distinct CDR3 sequences, with around 18% observed a single time. Input material: blood. The receptors come from a woman aged 40-49 years with Graves' ophthalmopathy.

There are many counts of this clonotype. This chain connects TRBV12-3 or TRBV12-4 to TRBJ2-2; no clear D gene. CDR3 length: 13 amino acids. V lost 5 bases and J lost 4, with 8 bases in between. The CDR3 here is CASSVIPTGELFF. The CDR3 nucleotides are TGTGCCAGCAGTGTTATACCCACCGGGGAGCTGTTTTTT.

The chain combines TRBV6-1 with TRBJ2-5; 9 bases agree with TRBD2. In germline, CDR1 is MNHNS, CDR2 SASEGT. The ends lost 8 bases at V and 0 bases at J; junction bases unmatched: 4. The CDR3 runs 14 residues. This chain's CDR3 is CASLSGGYQETQYF. CDR3 nucleotides: TGTGCCAGCCTAAGCGGGGGGTACCAAGAGACCCAGTACTTC.

Turning to this clonotype: A read error is possible here, since a much larger clone lies one base away. The chain links TRBV11-2 to TRBJ2-7; 11 bases are shared with TRBD2. The CDR3 is 13 residues long. The V and J ends lost 6 bases and 5 bases, in that order; junction bases with no gene match: 3. The V gene's germline CDR1 is SGHAT and CDR2 FQNNGV. The CDR3 sequence: CASSLLAGDEQYF. CDR3 coding DNA: TGTGCCAGCAGTCTACTAGCGGGAGACGAGCAGTACTTC.

This clonotype has ten or more counts. J is TRBJ2-7 and V is TRBV30; D call uncertain. V shed 3 bases and J shed 3 bases, with 9 bases lying between them. The V gene's germline CDR1 is GTSNPN and CDR2 SVGIG (reference sequence). CDR3 size: 12 residues. The CDR3 spells CAWSRGSYEQYF. The DNA of the CDR3 is TGTGCCTGGAGCAGAGGCAGCTACGAGCAGTACTTC.

This clonotype showed up many times. The V call is TRBV11-2, the J call TRBJ1-2, with unresolved D. The CDR3 consists of 16 residues. V lost 2 bases to trimming and J lost 0 bases, with 13 bases between them. CDR1 is SGHAT, CDR2 FQNNGV, per germline. The CDR3 DNA is TGTGCCAGCAGCTTAAGATCTGGGAGCCCTAACTATGGCTACACCTTC. It translates to CASSLRSGSPNYGYTF. Full variable domain (outside the CDR3, taken from reference TRBV11-2 and TRBJ1-2): EAGVAQSPRYKIIEKRQSVAFWCNPISGHATLYWYQQILGQGPKLLIQFQNNGVVDDSQLPKDRFSAERLKGVDSTLKIQPAKLEDSAVYLCASSLRSGSPNYGYTFGSGTRLTVV.

This clonotype was seen many times. The rearrangement links TRBV10-1 to TRBJ2-2; D remains unclear. The CDR3 runs to 13 residues. Germline loops: CDR1 WNHNN, CDR2 SYGVQD (reference sequence). V lost 4 bases to trimming and J lost 4 bases, with 7 bases between them. CDR3 in amino acids: CASSVSTTGELFF. The CDR3 DNA reads TGCGCCAGCAGTGTCAGTACCACCGGGGAGCTGTTTTTT.

At least ten counts were recorded for this clonotype. The V call is TRBV20-1, the J call TRBJ2-4; 7 bases fit TRBD1. Trimming at V came to 6 bases and at J to 0 bases, leaving 8 bases not matched to a gene. The CDR3 covers 15 residues. Germline V CDR1 and CDR2: DFQATT, SNEGSKA (reference sequence). The CDR3 here is CSARQGPLAKNIQYF. DNA of the CDR3: TGCAGTGCACGACAGGGACCCTTAGCCAAAAACATTCAGTACTTC.

The V gene is TRBV24-1, the J gene TRBJ2-5, with 7 bases fitting TRBD1. CDR3 length: 11 residues. Per germline, CDR1 KGHDR and CDR2 SFDVKD. CDR3 region: CATGDEETQYF. For the CDR3, the DNA is TGTGCTACAGGGGATGAAGAGACCCAGTACTTC.

This clonotype was seen repeatedly, ten times or more. The chain has TRBV27 and TRBJ1-1; no clear D. Per germline, CDR1 MNHEY and CDR2 SMNVEV (reference sequence). CDR3 length: 13 amino acids. V lost 6 bases and J lost 3, with 11 bases in between. The CDR3 loop reads CASSHREDTEAFF. CDR3 bases: TGTGCCAGCAGCCATCGGGAGGACACTGAAGCTTTCTTT.

This clonotype was seen ten or more times. This rearrangement joins TRBV28 to TRBJ1-1; D is ambiguous. Germline assignment: CDR1 MDHEN and CDR2 SYDVKM. The CDR3 contains 11 residues. Trimming left V 6 bases short and J 8 bases short, with 10 bases between. CDR3 protein: CASRKTVEAFF. Here the CDR3 DNA reads TGTGCCAGCAGGAAAACAGTCGAAGCTTTCTTT.

This clonotype was seen repeatedly, ten times or more. CDR3 in DNA: TGTGCCAGCAGTACGCGGACAGGGAAGTATAACGGGGAGCTGTTTTTT. Translating it yields CASSTRTGKYNGELFF. V is TRBV27 and J is TRBJ2-2; 8 nucleotides align to TRBD1. After removal of 5 bases from V and 7 bases from J, the junction contained 12 bases not matched to a gene. The length of the CDR3 is 16 residues. Per germline, CDR1 MNHEY and CDR2 SMNVEV (reference sequence).